The T cell receptor beta chain described here comes from a study of T cells in localized non-small cell lung cancer. General study points: Highest T cell clonality was seen in uninvolved adjacent lung, surpassing that measured in tumor. An association was observed between higher blood T cell density and longer overall survival. Across samples, adjacent lung featured a median approximately 56 of the top 100 tumor clones. Tumor samples were not multi-region, leaving intratumor heterogeneity unexcluded.

Details on this clone: The antigen is unknown.

Generated by immunoSEQ multiplex PCR, the TCRdb table keeps only in-frame clones and is missing some. The data hold 25,000 to 30,000 clones, with around 89% observed a single time. This CDR3 is 18 amino acids long. Germline values: CDR1 SSHAT, CDR2 FNYEAQ (reference sequence). Trimming cost V 1 base and J 3 bases; bases outside gene matches: 13. The sample here was peripheral blood, taken before any cancer treatment. The V call is TRBV7-7, the J call TRBJ1-1; 8 positions agree with TRBD1. This sequence originates from a female donor of 60 years or more with stage III squamous cell lung carcinoma. The DNA for the CDR3 is TGTGCCAGCAGCTTAGGGGGGGACAGGTTCACAGGGGACACTGAAGCTTTCTTT. It specifies CASSLGGDRFTGDTEAFF.